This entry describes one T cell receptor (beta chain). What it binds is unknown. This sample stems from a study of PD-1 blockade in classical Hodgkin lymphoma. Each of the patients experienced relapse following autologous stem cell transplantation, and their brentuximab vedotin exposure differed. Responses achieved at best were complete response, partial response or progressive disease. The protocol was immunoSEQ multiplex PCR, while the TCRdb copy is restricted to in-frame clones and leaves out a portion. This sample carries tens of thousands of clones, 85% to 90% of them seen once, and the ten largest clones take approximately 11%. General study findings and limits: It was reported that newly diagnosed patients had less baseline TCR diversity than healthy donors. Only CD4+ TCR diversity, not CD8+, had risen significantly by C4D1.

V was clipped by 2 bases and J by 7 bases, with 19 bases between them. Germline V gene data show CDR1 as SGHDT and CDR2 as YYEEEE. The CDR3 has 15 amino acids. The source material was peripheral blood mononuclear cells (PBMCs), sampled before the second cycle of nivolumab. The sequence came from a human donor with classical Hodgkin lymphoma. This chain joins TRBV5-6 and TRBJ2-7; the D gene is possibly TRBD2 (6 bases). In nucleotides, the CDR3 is TGTGCCAGCAGCTTTCCCGGACTACAGGCGGGAGAGCAGTACTTC. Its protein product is CASSFPGLQAGEQYF.